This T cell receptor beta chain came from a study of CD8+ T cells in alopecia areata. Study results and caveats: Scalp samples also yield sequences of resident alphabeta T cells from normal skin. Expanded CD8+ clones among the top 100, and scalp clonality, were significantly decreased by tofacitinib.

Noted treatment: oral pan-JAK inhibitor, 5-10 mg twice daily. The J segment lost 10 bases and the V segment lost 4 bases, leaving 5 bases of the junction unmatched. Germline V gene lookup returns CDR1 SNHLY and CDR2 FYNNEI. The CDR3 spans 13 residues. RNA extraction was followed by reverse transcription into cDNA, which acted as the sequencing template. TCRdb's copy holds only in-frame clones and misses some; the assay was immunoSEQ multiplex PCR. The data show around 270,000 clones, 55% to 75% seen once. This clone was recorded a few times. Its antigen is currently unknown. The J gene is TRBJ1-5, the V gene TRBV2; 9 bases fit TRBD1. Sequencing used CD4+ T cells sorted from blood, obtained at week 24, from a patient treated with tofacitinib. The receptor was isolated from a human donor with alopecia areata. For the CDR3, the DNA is TGTGCCAGCAGTGGGACAGGGGAGGATCCCCAGCATTTT. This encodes CASSGTGEDPQHF. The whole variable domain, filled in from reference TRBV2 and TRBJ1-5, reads EPEVTQTPSHQVTQMGQEVILRCVPISNHLYFYWYRQILGQKVEFLVSFYNNEISEKSEIFDDQFSVERPDGSNFTLKIRSTKLEDSAMYFCASSGTGEDPQHFGDGTRLSIL.